This T cell receptor beta chain was sequenced in a study of blood T cell repertoires in COVID-19 (dated by TCRdb to about 2020). Regarding the research as a whole: Samples covering the acute and convalescent phases of COVID-19 were provided by collaborators in the United States, Italy and Spain. Deeply sampled blood TCRbeta repertoires from subjects exposed to, actively infected with, or recovered from COVID-19 were included in the dataset. The samples were drawn from the first 160 participants of the ongoing ImmuneRACE study and from over 950 subjects provided by 6 global collaborators. The prospective study material was composed of cDNA or gDNA derived from T cells, B-cell-depleted T cells, or PBMCs. Sample metadata almost always included a de-identified subject ID, COVID-19 status, age in years and sex. Where HLA class I and class II types were available, the types were taken from metadata supplied by the sample provider, not from assay-based typing. The repertoires were released in a freely available public database meant as a resource for research on the immune response to SARS-CoV-2. Beyond this particular receptor, the publication reports: The amount of clinical and demographic metadata varied by source and participant and was provided uncurated.

This clone has just a few counts. Its antigen has not been determined. Base qualities are not recorded, but no much larger clone differs from it by a single base. The CDR1 and CDR2 encoded by the germline V gene are MGHRA and YSYEKL. The CDR3 starts with the cysteine, ends with the phenylalanine, and has 14 residues. Only the CDR3 part of the read is kept: 42 bases, read in frame from the first base. Relative to germline, V is missing 4 bases and J is missing 3 bases, with 2 bases of the junction outside any gene match. Whole blood was collected in K2EDTA tubes by collaborating institutions according to the institutions' own protocols. For TCRbeta analysis, collaborators shipped samples in one of three forms: frozen whole blood, isolated PBMCs, or DNA extracted from either of those sample types. TCRbeta CDR3 regions were amplified from genomic DNA using the immunoSEQ Assay, a bias-controlled multiplex PCR. As for the original processing: Nucleated cell counts per sample were estimated from amplification of reference gene primers within the assay. To quantify the absolute abundance of each unique TCRbeta CDR3 rearrangement, sequence reads were collapsed and filtered. For each sample, productive Simpson clonality was calculated as the square root of Simpson's diversity index over productive rearrangements. Entries here come from immuneACCESS through TCRdb and include only in-frame sequences with V and J called. Some clones fail to appear in such tables; in the studies checked, an unresolved V gene covers under half of the shortfall, and the cause of the remainder is unknown. The V and J calls and the clone size are those of that table, but D and trimming were determined from the DNA. Counted in this sample were more than 95,000 clones; more than 85% of them appeared once. The top ten clones comprise 5.5% to 7% of the sample.

This receptor chain uses TRBV4-1 and TRBJ1-4; 7 central nucleotides agree with TRBD1. This clonotype originated in a human donor in a cohort sampled during active COVID-19. Sequenced sample: peripheral blood. In nucleotides, the sequence is TGCGCCAGCAGCCGAGGACAGGCTAATGAAAAACTGTTTTTT. Translation gives CASSRGQANEKLFF.